The TCR beta chain under discussion was sequenced for a study of shared clonotypes between healthy human individuals. Profiling relied on immunoSEQ multiplex PCR, and the TCRdb table lists in-frame clones only, not all of them. The sample contains some 2.1 million clones, 95% of which appear only once. Study-wide results and limits: Rarefaction analysis demonstrated incomplete sorted-subset sequencing notwithstanding large depth. Clonotypes shared by all four sorted-subset donors had higher generation probabilities than non-shared clonotypes. Estimated clonotype richness was generally higher in naive than memory subsets.

Concerning this clone itself: The antigen remains unidentified.

Germline V CDR1 and CDR2: MNHEY, SMNVEV (reference sequence). The CDR3 consists of 16 residues. The V segment lost 3 bases and the J segment 4 bases; nucleotides outside the gene matches: 9. This chain joins TRBV27 and TRBJ1-2, with 9 bases identical to TRBD1. The clonotype comes from a man younger than 35 in good health. The sample was naive CD4+ T cells sorted from blood. Regarding subset: CD45RA+ positively selected. In DNA, the CDR3 is TGTGCCAGCAGTTTTGCCCAGACAGGGGGAGGCTATGGCTACACCTTC. This translates into CASSFAQTGGGYGYTF.